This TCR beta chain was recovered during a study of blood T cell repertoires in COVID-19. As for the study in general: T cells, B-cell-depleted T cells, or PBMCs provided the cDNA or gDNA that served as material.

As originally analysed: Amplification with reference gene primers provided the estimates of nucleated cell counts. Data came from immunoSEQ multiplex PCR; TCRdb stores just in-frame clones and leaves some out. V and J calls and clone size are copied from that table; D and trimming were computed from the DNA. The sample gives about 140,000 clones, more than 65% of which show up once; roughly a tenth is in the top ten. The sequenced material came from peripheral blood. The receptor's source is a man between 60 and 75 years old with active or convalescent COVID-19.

The CDR3 nucleotides are TGTGCCAGCAGCTACCTTGGCCAGCCCCAGCATTTT. Translating it yields CASSYLGQPQHF. V is TRBV6-5 and J is TRBJ1-5; D is unclear. Trimming took off 6 bases at V and 7 bases at J, with 10 bases between the two ends. Germline CDR1 and CDR2: MNHEY and SVGAGI. The CDR3 has 12 residues.